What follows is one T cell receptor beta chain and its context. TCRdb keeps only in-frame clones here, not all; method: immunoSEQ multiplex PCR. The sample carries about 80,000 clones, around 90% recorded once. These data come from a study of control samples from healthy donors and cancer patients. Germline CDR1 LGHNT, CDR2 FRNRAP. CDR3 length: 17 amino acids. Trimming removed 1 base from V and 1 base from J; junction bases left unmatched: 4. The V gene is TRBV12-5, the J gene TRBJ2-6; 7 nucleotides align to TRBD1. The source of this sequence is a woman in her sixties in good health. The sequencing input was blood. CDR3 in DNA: TGTGCTAGTGGTTTGGGACAGGGTCGTTCTGGGGCCAACGTCCTGACTTTC. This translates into CASGLGQGRSGANVLTF. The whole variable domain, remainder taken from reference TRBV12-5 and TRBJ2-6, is DARVTQTPRHKVTEMGQEVTMRCQPILGHNTVFWYRQTMMQGLELLAYFRNRAPLDDSGMPKDRFSAEMPDATLATLKIQPSEPRDSAVYFCASGLGQGRSGANVLTFGAGSRLTVL.